This T cell receptor (beta chain) was captured by sequencing in a study of T-cell reconstitution after alpha-beta-depleted transplantation in children. A TCRbeta library incorporating unique molecular identifiers was prepared. From the PCR reads, TCRdb called clonotypes with MiXCR, one entry per CDR3 protein. The profile shows 150,000 to 200,000 distinct CDR3 sequences, approximately 6.8% of them singletons. Ten or more counts support this clonotype. Per germline, CDR1 SQVTM and CDR2 ANQGSEA. This CDR3 has 15 amino acids. J gave up 0 bases and V 6 bases, and 5 bases lay outside the gene matches. This receptor was taken from a human donor who donated a stem cell graft to a child with Wiskott-Aldrich syndrome. This rearrangement joins TRBV29-1 to TRBJ1-1; 12 nucleotides agree with TRBD1. Sequencing was performed on PBMCs from the stem cell graft donor, taken from the stem cell graft. The CDR3 region is CSVLRDRGLNTEAFF. The DNA for the CDR3 is TGCAGCGTACTCCGGGACAGGGGGCTGAACACTGAAGCTTTCTTT.